The next 17 T cell receptor beta chains were all read from a single sample in a study of response to subunit inactivated influenza vaccine. TCRdb passed the RT-PCR reads through MiXCR, listing each CDR3 protein once. The repertoire includes about 500,000 distinct CDR3 sequences, 16% of them detected once, and approximately 3% sits in the top ten. The specimen comprised CD4+ T cells sorted from PBMCs, sampled around 25 months after vaccination. All receptors come from a man between 50 and 75 years old who received an inactivated influenza vaccine.

Of note for this clonotype: A much larger clone is a single base away; this may be a read error. The chain couples TRBV20-1 to TRBJ1-4; no clear D. CDR3 length: 15 residues. Trimming left V 6 bases short and J 0 bases short, with 14 bases between. In germline, CDR1 is DFQATT, CDR2 SNEGSKA (reference sequence). In nucleotides, the CDR3 is TGCAGTGCCCCTCCTGAGGGATCAACTAATGAAAAACTGTTTTTT. Its protein is CSAPPEGSTNEKLFF.

This clonotype was detected only a few times. The CDR3 spells CASSLNIADNEQFF. For the CDR3, the DNA is TGTGCCAGCAGCTTAAATATAGCGGACAATGAGCAGTTCTTC. The rearrangement links TRBV7-9 to TRBJ2-1; D is perhaps TRBD2 (6 bases). This CDR3 region has 14 residues. The ends were cut back, 2 bases at V and 5 bases at J, with 10 bases in the middle. Germline V gene sequence: CDR1 SEHNR, CDR2 FQNEAQ (reference sequence).

The rearrangement joins TRBV5-1 to TRBJ1-5; possible D gene TRBD1, 5 bases. V shed 4 bases and J shed 8 bases, with 19 bases lying between them. Germline V gene lookup returns CDR1 SGHRS and CDR2 YFSETQ. CDR3 length: 15 amino acids. CDR3 nucleotides: TGCGCCAGCAGCGAGGCGGGGGACTTGAGGGAGCCCCAGCATTTT. It codes for CASSEAGDLREPQHF.

This clonotype was seen only a few times. The chain uses TRBV20-1 and TRBJ2-7; TRBD1 agrees at 9 bases. The CDR3 totals 14 residues. Trimming at V came to 5 bases and at J to 0 bases, leaving 5 bases not matched to a gene. Germline loops: CDR1 DFQATT, CDR2 SNEGSKA (reference sequence). This chain's CDR3 is CSAGDRANSYEQYF. The CDR3 DNA reads as TGCAGTGCTGGGGACAGGGCCAACTCCTACGAGCAGTACTTC.

This clonotype showed up many times. The V and J genes are TRBV4-2 and TRBJ2-2; the D call may be TRBD1 or TRBD2 (6 bases each). The V and J ends lost 0 bases and 6 bases respectively, with 11 bases between them. The germline V gene has CDR1 LGHNA and CDR2 YNFKEQ. This CDR3 spans 15 amino acids. The CDR3 DNA follows: TGTGCCAGCAGCCAAGAAAGAAGGGGGGCCGGGGAGCTGTTTTTT. It yields the protein CASSQERRGAGELFF.

This clonotype was observed a few times. The rearrangement joins TRBV4-3 to TRBJ2-5, with no clear D. The V end was cut by 1 base, the J end by 2 bases, with 8 bases between. The CDR3 runs to 14 residues. Germline V lookup: CDR1 LGHNA, CDR2 YSLEER. In DNA, the CDR3 is TGCGCCAGCAGCCAAGCGCTCTCACAAGAGACCCAGTACTTC. Its translation: CASSQALSQETQYF.

This clonotype was detected only a few times. V and J are TRBV5-1 and TRBJ2-3, with 7 positions matching TRBD2. CDR1 SGHRS and CDR2 YFSETQ come from the germline V gene. Trimming took 0 bases from V and 9 from J; bases not matched to a gene: 16. The CDR3 length is 17 residues. The CDR3 spells CASSLVSSGTHRATQYF. In nucleotides, the CDR3 is TGCGCCAGCAGCTTGGTGTCTAGCGGCACGCACAGAGCCACGCAGTATTTT.

This clonotype was counted a few times. The CDR3 sequence: CASSRREGRNRNEQYF. CDR3 nucleotides: TGTGCCAGCAGTCGCAGGGAAGGACGCAACCGAAACGAGCAGTACTTC. This chain connects TRBV12-3 or TRBV12-4 to TRBJ2-7, with D perhaps TRBD1 (5 bases). V lost 5 bases to trimming and J lost 5 bases, with 22 bases between them. The CDR3 is made up of 16 amino acids.

The chain combines TRBV5-4 with TRBJ2-3; D is unclear. This CDR3 has 15 residues. Germline loops: CDR1 SGHNT, CDR2 YYREEE (reference sequence). Trimming removed 0 bases from V and 7 bases from J, with 15 bases in between. For the CDR3, the DNA is TGTGCCAGCAGCTTGGCCGCGGAGTCCACTTATACGCAGTATTTT. Its protein product is CASSLAAESTYTQYF. Full variable domain (rest looked up from reference TRBV5-4 and TRBJ2-3): ETGVTQSPTHLIKTRGQQVTLRCSSQSGHNTVSWYQQALGQGPQFIFQYYREEENGRGNFPPRFSGLQFPNYSSELNVNALELDDSALYLCASSLAAESTYTQYFGPGTRLTVL.

The chain couples TRBV12-3 or TRBV12-4 to TRBJ1-1, with TRBD1 matching over 9 bases. The CDR3 sequence is 16 residues long. Losses at the gene ends were 2 bases for V and 5 bases for J; bases not matched to a gene: 9. This CDR3 is CASSLSGQGRETEAFF. The DNA of the CDR3 is TGTGCCAGCAGTTTATCCGGACAGGGGCGAGAGACTGAAGCTTTCTTT.

This clonotype was picked up a small number of times. The chain is built from TRBV6-7 and TRBJ1-5; weak D call: TRBD1 (5 bases). TRBV6-7 is treated as an ORF (open reading frame) with a function not yet certain. The CDR3 runs 18 residues. V lost 6 bases, J lost 3 bases, and 24 bases lay in between. In nucleotides, the CDR3 is TGTGCCAGCAGGGACCGCTTTGGGGACCCTCACCCCAATCAGCCCCAGCATTTT. Translating gives CASRDRFGDPHPNQPQHF.

This clonotype appeared a few times. The chain carries TRBV19 and TRBJ2-1; D is possibly TRBD2 (6 bases). The CDR3 is 13 amino acids. V was cut by 5 bases and J by 8 bases, with 13 bases left in between. Germline CDR1 LNHDA, CDR2 SQIVND (reference sequence). CDR3 in amino acids: CASSRWEVDEQFF. The CDR3 coding sequence is TGTGCCAGTAGTCGGTGGGAGGTCGATGAGCAGTTCTTC.

The chain employs TRBV5-6 and TRBJ2-5, with 10 bases lining up with TRBD1. V lost 4 bases to trimming and J lost 2 bases; unmatched junction nucleotides: 8. The CDR3 contains 16 residues. Germline CDR1 and CDR2: SGHDT and YYEEEE. For the CDR3, the DNA is TGTGCCAGCAGCCTACGACGGACAGGGGGTCAAGAGACCCAGTACTTC. Translation: CASSLRRTGGQETQYF.

This clonotype was counted between two and nine times. The rearrangement links TRBV5-1 to TRBJ2-3, with D possibly matching TRBD1 (6 bases). Germline loops: CDR1 SGHRS, CDR2 YFSETQ. Trimming pared 1 base from V and 7 bases from J, leaving 28 bases between. The CDR3 has 19 residues. CDR3 nucleotide sequence: TGCGCCAGCAGCTTGCCCCGAGCAGGGAGAGGGGGTACTGCTTATACGCAGTATTTT. This codes for CASSLPRAGRGGTAYTQYF.

The V gene is TRBV10-3, the J gene TRBJ2-2, with D possibly being TRBD2 (6 bases). The germline gives CDR1 ENHRY, CDR2 SYGVKD. With 10 bases removed from V and 1 base from J, the gap between germline ends came to 10 bases. The CDR3 has 13 amino acids. CDR3 sequence (DNA): TGTGCCACCCGGGACTTGAACACCGGGGAGCTGTTTTTT. As protein: CATRDLNTGELFF.

The V call is TRBV18, the J call TRBJ2-5; TRBD2 agrees at 12 bases. J gave up 6 bases and V 3 bases, and 5 bases lay outside the gene matches. The CDR3 covers 15 residues. The germline CDR1 and CDR2 sequences are KGHSH and LQKENI. CDR3 DNA sequence: TGTGCCAGCTCACCTAGGACTAGCGGGGAACAGACCCAGTACTTC. It specifies CASSPRTSGEQTQYF.

This chain links TRBV6-5 with TRBJ1-6; TRBD1 is a possible D gene (5 bases). The CDR3 is 16 residues long. Germline V gene sequence: CDR1 MNHEY, CDR2 SVGAGI. The germline V and J ends were trimmed by 2 bases and 1 base, with 9 bases remaining between them. The CDR3 loop is CASSYGGLSYNSPLHF. The CDR3 region has the DNA TGTGCCAGCAGTTACGGGGGTTTGTCCTATAATTCACCCCTCCACTTT.